This T cell receptor (beta chain) was sequenced during a study of post-analysis software for immune sequencing data. Whole-study context: Several disease courses (relapsing-remitting, secondary progressive and progressive-relapsing) of multiple sclerosis were included.

This clonotype was seen a few times. Its matching antigen is unknown. Germline CDR1 and CDR2: ENHRY and SYGVKD. The CDR3 has 21 residues. The ends lost 4 bases at V and 0 bases at J; junction bases unmatched: 14. Incorporated into the TCR beta cDNA libraries were unique molecular identifiers, which served to reduce PCR and sequencing biases. Researchers reported approximately 480,000 cDNA molecules coming from around 1 to 9.1 million T cells. A single record per CDR3 protein comes from TCRdb applying MiXCR to the PCR reads. The sample includes hundreds of thousands of distinct CDR3 sequences, approximately 59% of them seen just once. Findings and caveats of the study: In multiple sclerosis, normalized Chao1 diversity was significantly below that of controls. Co-batched samples clustered tightly together by F measure. The study found TRBV5-6, TRBV5-1 and TRBV20-1 among five or six TRBV segments more frequent in patients than controls.

This rearrangement joins TRBV10-3 to TRBJ2-6, with 11 positions matching TRBD1. Sequenced sample: blood. The TCR sequence derives from a girl aged 2 to 9 with multiple sclerosis. DNA for the CDR3: TGTGCCATCAGTGTATGGAGGCCGGACAGGGGGCTCAGCTCTGGGGCCAACGTCCTGACTTTC. Its protein product is CAISVWRPDRGLSSGANVLTF.